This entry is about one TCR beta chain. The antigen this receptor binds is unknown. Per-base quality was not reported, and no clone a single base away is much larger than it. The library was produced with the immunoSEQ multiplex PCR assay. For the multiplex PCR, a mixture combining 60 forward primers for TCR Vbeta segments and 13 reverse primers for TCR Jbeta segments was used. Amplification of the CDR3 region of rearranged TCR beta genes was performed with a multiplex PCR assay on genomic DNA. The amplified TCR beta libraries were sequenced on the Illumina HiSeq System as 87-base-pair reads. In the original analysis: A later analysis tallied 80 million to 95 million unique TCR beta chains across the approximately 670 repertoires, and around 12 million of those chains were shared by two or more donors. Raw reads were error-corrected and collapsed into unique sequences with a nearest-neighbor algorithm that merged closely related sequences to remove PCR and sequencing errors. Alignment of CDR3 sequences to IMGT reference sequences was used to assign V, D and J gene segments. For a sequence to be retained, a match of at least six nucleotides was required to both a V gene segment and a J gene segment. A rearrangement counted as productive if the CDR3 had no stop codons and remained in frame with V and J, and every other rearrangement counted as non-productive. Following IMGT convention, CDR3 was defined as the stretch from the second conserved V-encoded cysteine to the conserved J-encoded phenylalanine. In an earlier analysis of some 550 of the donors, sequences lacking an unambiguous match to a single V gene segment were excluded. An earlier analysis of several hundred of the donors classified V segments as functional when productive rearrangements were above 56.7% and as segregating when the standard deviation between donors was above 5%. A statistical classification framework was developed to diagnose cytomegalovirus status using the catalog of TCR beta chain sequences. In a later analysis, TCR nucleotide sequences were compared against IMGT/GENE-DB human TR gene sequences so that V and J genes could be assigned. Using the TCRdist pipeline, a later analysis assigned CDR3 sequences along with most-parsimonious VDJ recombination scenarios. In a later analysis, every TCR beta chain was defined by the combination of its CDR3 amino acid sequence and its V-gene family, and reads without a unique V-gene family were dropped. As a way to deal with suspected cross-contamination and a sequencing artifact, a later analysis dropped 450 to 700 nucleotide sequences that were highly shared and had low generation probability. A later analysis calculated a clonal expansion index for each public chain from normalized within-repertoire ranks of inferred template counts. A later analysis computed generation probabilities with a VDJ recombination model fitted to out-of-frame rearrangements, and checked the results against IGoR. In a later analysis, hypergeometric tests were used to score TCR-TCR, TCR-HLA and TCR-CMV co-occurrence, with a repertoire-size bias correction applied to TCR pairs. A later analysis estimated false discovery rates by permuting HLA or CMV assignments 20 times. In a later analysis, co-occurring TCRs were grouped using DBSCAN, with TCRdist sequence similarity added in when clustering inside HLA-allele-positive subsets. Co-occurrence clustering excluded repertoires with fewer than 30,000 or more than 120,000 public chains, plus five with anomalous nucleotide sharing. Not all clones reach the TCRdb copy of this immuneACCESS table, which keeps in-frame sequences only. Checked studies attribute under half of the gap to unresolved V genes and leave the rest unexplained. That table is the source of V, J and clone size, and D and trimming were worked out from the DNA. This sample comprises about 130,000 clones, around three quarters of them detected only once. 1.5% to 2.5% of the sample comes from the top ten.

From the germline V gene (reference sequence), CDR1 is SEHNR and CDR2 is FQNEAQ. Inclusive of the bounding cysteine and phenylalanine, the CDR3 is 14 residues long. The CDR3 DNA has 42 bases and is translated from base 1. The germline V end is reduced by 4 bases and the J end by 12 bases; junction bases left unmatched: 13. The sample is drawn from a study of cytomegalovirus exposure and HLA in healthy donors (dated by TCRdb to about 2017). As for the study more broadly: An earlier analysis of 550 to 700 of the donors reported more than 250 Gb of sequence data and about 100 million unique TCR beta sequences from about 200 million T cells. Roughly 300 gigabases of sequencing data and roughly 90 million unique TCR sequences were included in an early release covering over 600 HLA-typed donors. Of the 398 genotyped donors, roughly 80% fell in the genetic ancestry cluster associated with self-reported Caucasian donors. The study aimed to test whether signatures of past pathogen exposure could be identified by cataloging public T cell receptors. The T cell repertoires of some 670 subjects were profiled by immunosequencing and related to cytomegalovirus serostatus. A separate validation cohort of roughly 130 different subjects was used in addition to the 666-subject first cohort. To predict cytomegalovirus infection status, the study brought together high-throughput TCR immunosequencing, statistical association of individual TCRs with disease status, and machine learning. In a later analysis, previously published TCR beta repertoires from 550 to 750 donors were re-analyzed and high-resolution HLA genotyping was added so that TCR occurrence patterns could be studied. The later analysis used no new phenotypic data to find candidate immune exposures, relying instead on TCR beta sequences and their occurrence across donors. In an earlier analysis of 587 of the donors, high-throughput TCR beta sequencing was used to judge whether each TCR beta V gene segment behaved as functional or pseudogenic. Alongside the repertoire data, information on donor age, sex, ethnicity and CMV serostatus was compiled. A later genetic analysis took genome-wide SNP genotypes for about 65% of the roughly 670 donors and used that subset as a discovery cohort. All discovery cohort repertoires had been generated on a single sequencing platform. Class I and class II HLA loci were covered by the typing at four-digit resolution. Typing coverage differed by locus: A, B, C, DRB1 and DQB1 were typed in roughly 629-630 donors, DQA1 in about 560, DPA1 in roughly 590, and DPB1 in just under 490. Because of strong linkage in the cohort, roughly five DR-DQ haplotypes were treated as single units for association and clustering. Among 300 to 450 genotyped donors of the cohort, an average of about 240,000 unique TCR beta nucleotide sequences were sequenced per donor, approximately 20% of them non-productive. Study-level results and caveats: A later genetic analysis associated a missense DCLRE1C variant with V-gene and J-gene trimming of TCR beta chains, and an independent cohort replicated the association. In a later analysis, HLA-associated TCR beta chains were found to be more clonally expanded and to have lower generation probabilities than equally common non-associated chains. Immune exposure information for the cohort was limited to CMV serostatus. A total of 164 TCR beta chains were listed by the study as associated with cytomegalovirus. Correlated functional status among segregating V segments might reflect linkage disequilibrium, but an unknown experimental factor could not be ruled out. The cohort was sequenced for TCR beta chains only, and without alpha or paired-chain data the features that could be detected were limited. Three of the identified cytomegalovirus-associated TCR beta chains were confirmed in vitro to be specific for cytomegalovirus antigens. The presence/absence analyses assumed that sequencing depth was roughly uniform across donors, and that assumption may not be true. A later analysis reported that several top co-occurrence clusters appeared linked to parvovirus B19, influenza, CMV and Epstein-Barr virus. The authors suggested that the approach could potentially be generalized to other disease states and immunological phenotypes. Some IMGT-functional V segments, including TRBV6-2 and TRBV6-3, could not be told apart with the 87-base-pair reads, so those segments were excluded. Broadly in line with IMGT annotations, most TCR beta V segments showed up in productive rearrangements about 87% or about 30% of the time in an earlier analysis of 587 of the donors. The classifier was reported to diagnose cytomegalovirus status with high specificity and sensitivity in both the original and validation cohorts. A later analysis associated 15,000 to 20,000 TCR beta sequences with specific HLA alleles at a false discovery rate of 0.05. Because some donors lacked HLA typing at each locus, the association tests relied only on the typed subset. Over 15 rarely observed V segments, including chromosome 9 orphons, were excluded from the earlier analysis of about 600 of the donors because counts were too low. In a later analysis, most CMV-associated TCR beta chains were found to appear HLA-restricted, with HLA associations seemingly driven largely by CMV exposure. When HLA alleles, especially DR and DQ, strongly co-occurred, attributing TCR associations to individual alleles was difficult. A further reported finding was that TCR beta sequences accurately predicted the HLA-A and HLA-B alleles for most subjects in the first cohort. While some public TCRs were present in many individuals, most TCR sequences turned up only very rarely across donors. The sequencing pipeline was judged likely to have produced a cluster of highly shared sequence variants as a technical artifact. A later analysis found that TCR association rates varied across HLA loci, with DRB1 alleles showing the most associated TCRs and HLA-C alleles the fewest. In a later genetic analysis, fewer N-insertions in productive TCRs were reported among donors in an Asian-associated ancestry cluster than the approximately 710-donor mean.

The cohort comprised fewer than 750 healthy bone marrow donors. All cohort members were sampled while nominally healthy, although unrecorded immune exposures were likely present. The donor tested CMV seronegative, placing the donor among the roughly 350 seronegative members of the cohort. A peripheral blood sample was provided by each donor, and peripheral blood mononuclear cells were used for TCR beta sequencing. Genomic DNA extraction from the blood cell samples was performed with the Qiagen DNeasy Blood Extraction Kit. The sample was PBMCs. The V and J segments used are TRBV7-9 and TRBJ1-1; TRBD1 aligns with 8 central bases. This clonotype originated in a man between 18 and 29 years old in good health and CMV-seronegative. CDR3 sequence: CASSSQNGQGATFF. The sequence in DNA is TGTGCCAGCAGCTCACAGAACGGACAGGGCGCGACTTTCTTT.